The rows below give T cell receptor beta chains drawn from one sample of a study of blood T cells in healthy people across ages. Each CDR3 protein is one row after TCRdb ran MiXCR on the 5' RACE reads. Counted here are 1,500,000 or so distinct CDR3 sequences, approximately 63% occurring once; the ten biggest clones make up under 8.5%. The sample was blood. These receptors all come from a man younger than 35 in good health. CDR3s include the opening cysteine and the closing phenylalanine or tryptophan. The D gene is left open where the match is weak. Expanded clones get a size class; other rows say once, few or many, or leave the size out.

-	-	TRBJ2-1	TRBV9	CASNRDRGGEQFF	TGTGCCAGCAACAGGGACCGGGGCGGTGAGCAGTTCTTC
-	-	TRBJ2-1	TRBV5-5	CASSLVGDYNEQFF	TGTGCCAGCAGCTTGGTGGGGGATTACAATGAGCAGTTCTTC
TRBD1	few	TRBJ2-3	TRBV27	CASSSLDRAQPDTQYF	TGTGCCAGCAGTTCCTTGGACAGGGCTCAGCCAGATACGCAGTATTTT
-	-	TRBJ2-6	TRBV29-1	CSVEGDFGANVLTF	TGCAGCGTTGAAGGTGATTTTGGGGCCAACGTCCTGACTTTC
-	-	TRBJ2-7	TRBV27	CASSLDPRAPWYEQYF	TGTGCCAGCAGTCTCGACCCGCGGGCTCCTTGGTACGAGCAGTACTTC
-	once	TRBJ2-5	TRBV3-1	CASSGRRTSTETQYF	TGTGCCAGCAGCGGCAGAAGGACCTCTACGGAGACCCAGTACTTC
-	few	TRBJ1-1	TRBV29-1	CSVVRGTEAFF	TGCAGCGTTGTTCGCGGTACTGAAGCTTTCTTT
-	-	TRBJ2-7	TRBV29-1	CSVLNSGTSYEQYF	TGCAGCGTCCTAAATAGCGGAACCTCCTACGAGCAGTACTTC
TRBD2	-	TRBJ2-5	TRBV30	CAWRAGLAGFHEQYF	TGTGCCTGGAGAGCGGGACTAGCGGGATTCCATGAGCAGTACTTC
TRBD1	-	TRBJ2-7	TRBV29-1	CSVAETGGSDEQYF	TGCAGCGTTGCGGAGACAGGGGGGTCCGACGAGCAGTACTTC
-	-	TRBJ1-3	TRBV4-2	CASSQDGVSGNTIYF	TGTGCCAGCAGCCAAGATGGGGTCTCTGGAAACACCATATATTTT
-	few	TRBJ2-1	TRBV27	CASSPMGGRDTPYNEQFF	TGTGCCAGCAGTCCTATGGGAGGACGGGACACTCCCTACAATGAGCAGTTCTTC
-	-	TRBJ2-1	TRBV27	CASSRRRSPSGNEQFF	TGTGCCAGCAGTCGACGACGCTCACCCTCGGGCAATGAGCAGTTCTTC
TRBD2	-	TRBJ2-7	TRBV4-1	CASSQVGLAHEQYF	TGCGCCAGCAGCCAGGTGGGACTAGCCCACGAGCAGTACTTC
TRBD1	once	TRBJ2-1	TRBV24-1	CATRQGPGSNEQFF	TGTGCCACCAGACAGGGGCCGGGGTCCAATGAGCAGTTCTTC
-	few	TRBJ2-6	TRBV10-3	CAISGTEGANVLTF	TGTGCCATCAGTGGGACAGAGGGGGCCAACGTCCTGACTTTC
-	-	TRBJ2-3	TRBV4-1	CASSQDPGTSQYF	TGCGCCAGCAGCCAAGATCCGGGGACCTCGCAGTATTTT
TRBD2	-	TRBJ2-1	TRBV6-4	CASSEAGVTYNEQFF	TGTGCCAGCAGTGAGGCGGGGGTTACCTACAATGAGCAGTTCTTC
TRBD1	-	TRBJ2-2	TRBV5-6	CASSRGQDLNTGELFF	TGTGCCAGCAGCCGGGGACAGGACTTGAACACCGGGGAGCTGTTTTTT
-	-	TRBJ2-7	TRBV20-1	CSPSKSYEQYF	TGCAGTCCCTCTAAAAGTTACGAGCAGTACTTC
TRBD1	-	TRBJ2-7	TRBV9	CASSQTGTHEQYF	TGTGCCAGCAGCCAGACAGGGACCCACGAGCAGTACTTC
-	once	TRBJ2-1	TRBV19	CASSIGQQGNEQFF	TGTGCCAGTAGTATCGGGCAGCAGGGCAATGAGCAGTTCTTC
TRBD2	-	TRBJ2-1	TRBV7-8	CASSFQWSSGFDEQFF	TGTGCCAGCAGCTTTCAGTGGTCTAGCGGGTTTGATGAGCAGTTCTTC
TRBD2	-	TRBJ2-7	TRBV7-9	CASSLFGGRLADPNSYEQYF	TGTGCCAGCAGCCTTTTCGGAGGGAGACTAGCGGACCCAAACTCCTACGAGCAGTACTTC
-	once	TRBJ2-3	TRBV28	CASSKRVAGRTDTQYF	TGTGCCAGCAGTAAGAGGGTGGCAGGTCGCACAGATACGCAGTATTTT
-	few	TRBJ2-4	TRBV10-3	CAISESSPVGRENIQYF	TGTGCCATCAGTGAGTCAAGCCCCGTGGGGCGAGAAAACATTCAGTACTTC
-	-	TRBJ1-5	TRBV6-1	CASSEGLLPNQRQHF	TGTGCCAGCAGTGAGGGACTCCTACCCAATCAGCGCCAGCATTTT
TRBD2	-	TRBJ2-5	TRBV20-1	CSARDPETSGSQETQYF	TGCAGTGCTAGAGATCCGGAGACTAGCGGGAGCCAAGAGACCCAGTACTTC
-	-	TRBJ1-6	TRBV20-1	CSARGNHNSPLHF	TGCAGTGCTAGGGGCAATCATAATTCACCCCTCCACTTT
TRBD2	-	TRBJ2-7	TRBV10-3	CAISETGTSYEQYF	TGTGCCATCAGTGAGACCGGGACTAGTTACGAGCAGTACTTC
TRBD1	-	TRBJ2-3	TRBV29-1	CSARTGMSTDTQYF	TGCAGCGCTCGGACAGGGATGAGCACAGATACGCAGTATTTT
-	-	TRBJ2-7	TRBV2	CASTLDSPYEQYF	TGTGCCAGCACCCTGGACAGTCCCTACGAGCAGTACTTC
TRBD2	-	TRBJ2-1	TRBV5-1	CASSLDGTRYNEQFF	TGCGCCAGCAGCTTGGATGGGACTAGGTACAATGAGCAGTTCTTC
-	-	TRBJ1-1	TRBV7-2	CASTQVFGPGTEAFF	TGTGCCAGCACTCAGGTTTTTGGCCCTGGCACTGAAGCTTTCTTT
TRBD1	-	TRBJ1-1	TRBV9	CASSPSPEWGQGGTEAFF	TGTGCCAGCAGCCCCTCCCCCGAATGGGGACAGGGAGGCACTGAAGCTTTCTTT
-	-	TRBJ1-2	TRBV11-2	CASSSSTIRETQYFGPGTNYGYTF	-
TRBD2	-	TRBJ2-1	TRBV5-1	CASSSLNLAGGINEQFF	TGCGCCAGCAGTTCCCTCAATCTAGCGGGGGGGATTAATGAGCAGTTCTTC
-	once	TRBJ1-2	TRBV24-1	CATSDPGARDGYTF	TGTGCCACCAGTGATCCCGGGGCCAGGGATGGCTACACCTTC
-	-	TRBJ2-7	TRBV6-2/TRBV6-3	CASSYPGPQYF	TGTGCCAGCAGTTACCCCGGGCCTCAGTACTTC
-	-	TRBJ2-7	TRBV6-6	CASSHHFEHRSYEQYF	TGTGCCAGCAGTCATCACTTTGAGCACAGGAGCTACGAGCAGTACTTC
-	few	TRBJ1-1	TRBV29-1	CSGSQEVDTEAFF	TGCAGCGGATCGCAGGAGGTCGACACTGAAGCTTTCTTT
-	-	TRBJ2-3	TRBV7-9	CASSLQEYQSDTQYF	TGTGCCAGCAGCTTACAGGAGTATCAGTCAGATACGCAGTATTTT
-	-	TRBJ2-4	TRBV10-1	CASSEPARRGSKNIQYF	TGCGCCAGCAGTGAGCCAGCCAGGAGGGGGTCCAAAAACATTCAGTACTTC
-	-	TRBJ2-3	TRBV9	CASTQSLAADTQYF	TGTGCCAGCACCCAGAGCCTAGCTGCAGATACGCAGTATTTT
-	-	TRBJ2-7	TRBV2	CVSGRGTSAYEQYF	TGTGTCAGCGGACGGGGGACATCCGCCTACGAGCAGTACTTC
TRBD1	-	TRBJ1-2	TRBV12-3/TRBV12-4	CASSLGQAFGYTF	TGTGCCAGCAGCCTGGGACAGGCGTTTGGCTACACCTTC